These 13 T cell receptor beta chains came from one sample sequenced in a study of cytomegalovirus exposure and HLA in healthy donors. With 60 Vbeta and 13 Jbeta primers, the PCR was carried out. The assay was immunoSEQ multiplex PCR, and TCRdb's table has in-frame clones only and misses some. The listing contains tens of thousands of clones. The sample comprised PBMCs. Receptors originate from a woman in her sixties in good health and CMV-seropositive.

The CDR3 here is CASSPYTFYNSPLHF. The CDR3, as DNA: TGTGCCAGCAGCCCATACACCTTCTATAATTCACCCCTCCACTTT. The gene calls are TRBV5-6 and TRBJ1-6, with D unclear. The germline gives CDR1 SGHDT, CDR2 YYEEEE. V was trimmed by 4 bases and J by 3 bases, leaving 11 bases between them. CDR3 size: 15 residues.

The chain combines TRBV6-4 with TRBJ2-7; 8 bases line up with TRBD2. This CDR3 is 14 amino acids long. V gave up 6 bases and J gave up 3 bases; unmatched junction bases: 7. Germline CDR1 and CDR2: MRHNA and SNTAGT. As DNA, the CDR3 is TGTGCCAGCAGGCCGGGGGGGAATCGCTACGAGCAGTACTTC. The encoded protein is CASRPGGNRYEQYF.

In the case of this clone: Other DNA sequences from this sample encode an identical CDR3 as well. J is TRBJ1-3 and V is TRBV28; D remains ambiguous. This CDR3 is built from 14 residues. CDR1 is MDHEN and CDR2 is SYDVKM in the germline V gene. V was clipped by 1 base and J by 0 bases, with 4 bases between them. CDR3 in DNA: TGTGCCAGCAGTTTATTCTCCTCTGGAAACACCATATATTTT. Amino acid sequence: CASSLFSSGNTIYF.

The rearrangement uses TRBV7-9 and TRBJ2-1; tentatively, D is TRBD2 (6 bases). CDR3 length equals 14 residues. V was cut by 2 bases and J by 8 bases, with 13 bases left in between. The germline V gene has CDR1 SEHNR and CDR2 FQNEAQ (reference sequence). The CDR3 here is CASSLLSGDHEQFF. CDR3 nucleotides: TGTGCCAGCAGCTTATTGTCGGGGGACCATGAGCAGTTCTTC.

The V call is TRBV5-4, the J call TRBJ2-5, with a possible D match to TRBD1 (5 bases). The CDR3 consists of 15 residues. The germline V gene has CDR1 SGHNT and CDR2 YYREEE (reference sequence). V gave up 4 bases and J gave up 1 base, with 14 bases separating them. The CDR3 nucleotides read TGTGCCAGCAGCGCTGACAAGCAGGGCCAAGAGACCCAGTACTTC. It is translated as CASSADKQGQETQYF.

The gene calls are TRBV5-1 and TRBJ2-1; TRBD2 aligns across 13 bases. The CDR3 is 17 residues long. Germline CDR1 reads SGHRS; CDR2 reads YFSETQ. With V trimmed by 4 bases and J by 5 bases, 9 bases remained unmatched. CDR3 bases: TGCGCCAGCAGCGCCCACGGGACTAGCGGGAAAGACAATGAGCAGTTCTTC. Protein sequence: CASSAHGTSGKDNEQFF.

The chain is built from TRBV6-5 and TRBJ2-7; 7 positions agree with TRBD1. Trimming at V came to 2 bases and at J to 2 bases, leaving 6 bases not matched to a gene. Germline CDR1 reads MNHEY; CDR2 reads SVGAGI. This CDR3 is built from 15 residues. CDR3 DNA sequence: TGTGCCAGCAGTTACCAGACCGGGACAGCCTACGAGCAGTACTTC. This sequence encodes CASSYQTGTAYEQYF.

J is TRBJ1-1 and V is TRBV7-9, with D maybe TRBD1 (5 bases). V gave up 5 bases and J gave up 6 bases, with 16 bases separating them. Germline V gene sequence: CDR1 SEHNR, CDR2 FQNEAQ (reference sequence). This CDR3 comprises 14 residues. The CDR3 nucleotides are TGTGCCAGCAGCCAGGCCGGCAGGGCTTCTGAAGCTTTCTTT. As protein: CASSQAGRASEAFF.

This chain links TRBV14 with TRBJ2-7; 8 bases agree with TRBD2. The CDR3 is 14 residues long. Trimming at V came to 0 bases and at J to 7 bases, leaving 5 bases not matched to a gene. CDR1 and CDR2 (germline): SGHDN, FVKESK. The CDR3: CASSQDRGGWEQYF. The CDR3 DNA reads TGTGCCAGCAGCCAAGATCGGGGGGGCTGGGAGCAGTACTTC.

The chain combines TRBV28 with TRBJ2-7, with TRBD2 identical over 13 bases. V lost 6 bases to trimming and J lost 7 bases; unmatched junction nucleotides: 9. The CDR3 totals 15 residues. Per germline, CDR1 MDHEN and CDR2 SYDVKM. DNA for the CDR3: TGTGCCAGCAGCCCGACTAGCGGGGGGCCCTGGGAGCAGTACTTC. It is translated as CASSPTSGGPWEQYF.

The CDR3 DNA follows: TGTGCCAGCAGTTCGGGGGGGATTCAGAGAAACTATGGCTACACCTTC. Translated, it gives CASSSGGIQRNYGYTF. The chain recombines TRBV27 with TRBJ1-2, with D maybe TRBD1 (5 bases). Trimming removed 4 bases at V and 2 bases at J, with 17 bases between. Germline assignment: CDR1 MNHEY and CDR2 SMNVEV (reference sequence). The CDR3 consists of 16 residues.

This chain connects TRBV27 to TRBJ1-5; TRBD1 matches 8 bases. Per the germline V gene, CDR1 is MNHEY and CDR2 is SMNVEV (reference sequence). This CDR3 contains 15 residues. V shed 4 bases, J shed 0 bases, and the junction held 2 bases outside the gene matches. CDR3 DNA sequence: TGTGCCAGCAGTTCGGGACAGGTTAGCAATCAGCCCCAGCATTTT. Translated, it gives CASSSGQVSNQPQHF.

V gene TRBV19 combines with J gene TRBJ1-5; the match to TRBD1 covers 8 bases. CDR3 length: 15 residues. J gave up 6 bases and V 5 bases, and 9 bases lay outside the gene matches. Germline CDR1 reads LNHDA; CDR2 reads SQIVND (reference sequence). This CDR3 reads CASSSGQGGVQPQHF. For the CDR3, the DNA is TGTGCCAGTAGTTCTGGACAGGGAGGAGTTCAGCCCCAGCATTTT. Supplemented by reference TRBV19 and TRBJ1-5, the full variable domain reads DGGITQSPKYLFRKEGQNVTLSCEQNLNHDAMYWYRQDPGQGLRLIYYSQIVNDFQKGDIAEGYSVSREKKESFPLTVTSAQKNPTAFYLCASSSGQGGVQPQHFGDGTRLSIL.